Described below is a single T cell receptor (beta chain) sequence and its context. The data stem from a study of blood T cell repertoires in COVID-19. At the level of the study: T cells, B-cell-depleted T cells, or PBMCs provided the cDNA or gDNA that served as material.

TCRdb keeps only in-frame clones here, not all; method: immunoSEQ multiplex PCR. This table has approximately 310,000 clones, roughly 85% appearing once. Across about two dozen US areas, participants ranged in age from about 18 to 100 years. Clinical history as reported by participants underpinned cohort assignment. The TCR was taken from a man between 25 and 39 years old who had recovered from COVID-19. The sequencing input was PBMCs or T cells enriched from blood (not recorded which).

The CDR3 DNA is TGTGCCAGCAGTGACCGACAGGGAAAGACCTTC. Its protein is CASSDRQGKTF. The chain carries TRBV6-1 and TRBJ1-2, with TRBD1 identical over 7 bases. V shed 3 bases, J shed 14 bases, and the junction held 6 bases outside the gene matches. The CDR3 covers 11 residues. Germline-derived CDR1 and CDR2 are MNHNS and SASEGT.